Listed below are T cell receptor beta chains from one sample, sequenced in a study of T cell responses to AZD1222 COVID-19 vaccine. Sequencing used immunoSEQ multiplex PCR; TCRdb keeps in-frame clones, though not all of them. This sample carries around 100,000 clones, roughly 86% of them seen once, and the ten largest clones take 4% to 5%. The material sequenced was peripheral blood, taken on day 0 of MenACWY control vaccination. These receptors originate from an adult in good health. Each CDR3 is given with its conserved first and last residue. The D gene is left open where the match is weak. Size values are once, few and many counts, or a class for expanded clones, and some rows have none.

CDR3,DNA,size,D,J,V
CAWDRGPIEAFF,TGTGCCTGGGACAGGGGACCAATTGAAGCTTTCTTT,NA,TRBD1,TRBJ1-1,TRBV30
CASSQDKGRRSPLHF,TGCGCCAGCAGCCAAGACAAGGGGCGAAGGTCACCCCTCCACTTT,NA,NA,TRBJ1-6,TRBV4-3
CASSSSQGAIYGYTF,TGTGCCAGCAGTTCCTCACAGGGGGCGATCTATGGCTACACCTTC,NA,TRBD1,TRBJ1-2,TRBV28
CASLGRGRTEAFF,TGTGCCAGCCTTGGGAGGGGTCGAACTGAAGCTTTCTTT,once,NA,TRBJ1-1,TRBV6-6
CASSLSRGLGSPLHF,TGTGCCAGCAGTTTGAGCAGGGGTCTAGGATCACCCCTCCACTTT,few,NA,TRBJ1-6,TRBV28
CASNSGTEQYF,TGTGCCAGCAATTCGGGAACCGAGCAGTACTTC,NA,NA,TRBJ2-7,TRBV28
CASSTDTDTQYF,TGTGCCAGCAGTACAGATACAGATACGCAGTATTTT,NA,NA,TRBJ2-3,TRBV6-6
CASSEVLGIGNTIYF,TGTGCCAGCAGTGAAGTTCTGGGGATTGGAAACACCATATATTTT,NA,NA,TRBJ1-3,TRBV6-1
CATSRDKGRLEAFF,TGTGCCACCAGCAGAGATAAGGGACGGCTTGAAGCTTTCTTT,once,NA,TRBJ1-1,TRBV15
CASSQDAKNTEAFF,TGTGCCAGCAGCCAAGATGCCAAGAACACTGAAGCTTTCTTT,NA,NA,TRBJ1-1,TRBV3-1/TRBV3-2
CASGAAGGDTQYF,TGTGCCAGCGGGGCAGCGGGAGGAGATACGCAGTATTTT,NA,TRBD2,TRBJ2-3,TRBV7-2
CASSTGTVGTQHF,TGTGCCAGTAGTACCGGGACAGTCGGTACCCAGCATTTT,NA,TRBD1,TRBJ1-5,TRBV19
CASSQSRDTLYGYTF,TGTGCCAGCAGCCAATCCCGGGACACCCTCTATGGCTACACCTTC,once,NA,TRBJ1-2,TRBV14
CASSQVARRQGPGELFF,TGTGCCAGCAGCCAAGTGGCGCGCCGACAGGGCCCCGGGGAGCTGTTTTTT,NA,TRBD1,TRBJ2-2,TRBV3-1/TRBV3-2
CASSQGSTGELFF,TGTGCCAGCAGCCAAGGGAGCACCGGGGAGCTGTTTTTT,few,NA,TRBJ2-2,TRBV3-1/TRBV3-2
CAISETIDEQFF,TGTGCCATCAGTGAGACAATCGATGAGCAGTTCTTC,NA,NA,TRBJ2-1,TRBV10-3
CASSPTGHEQYF,TGTGCCAGCAGTCCTACAGGACACGAGCAGTACTTC,NA,NA,TRBJ2-7,TRBV27
CAISGTGSYEQYF,TGTGCCATCAGTGGGACAGGCTCCTACGAGCAGTACTTC,NA,TRBD1,TRBJ2-7,TRBV10-3
CASTRRGETQYF,TGTGCCAGCACCCGGCGTGGAGAGACCCAGTACTTC,NA,NA,TRBJ2-5,TRBV7-2
CAISAQGPGGNQPQHF,TGTGCCATCAGTGCCCAGGGACCGGGCGGCAATCAGCCCCAGCATTTT,few,NA,TRBJ1-5,TRBV10-3
CASSWTGGNSPLHF,TGCGCCAGCAGCTGGACAGGGGGGAATTCACCCCTCCACTTT,NA,TRBD1,TRBJ1-6,TRBV5-1
CASKPLGAYEQYF,TGTGCCAGCAAACCCCTGGGCGCGTACGAGCAGTACTTC,NA,NA,TRBJ2-7,TRBV6-5
CASSRTNYGYTF,TGTGCCAGCAGTAGGACAAACTATGGCTACACCTTC,NA,NA,TRBJ1-2,TRBV6-2/TRBV6-3
CASSLQGAGKNIQYF,TGTGCCAGCAGTTTACAGGGGGCTGGCAAAAACATTCAGTACTTC,NA,TRBD1,TRBJ2-4,TRBV28
CASSWGAGYGYTF,TGTGCCAGCAGCTGGGGGGCAGGGTATGGCTACACCTTC,NA,NA,TRBJ1-2,TRBV6-5
CASSWPRDRVYEQYF,TGTGCCAGCAGTTGGCCCCGGGACAGGGTCTACGAGCAGTACTTC,NA,TRBD1,TRBJ2-7,TRBV6-2/TRBV6-3
CASSKQGPPYYGYTF,TGTGCCAGCAGTAAACAGGGTCCGCCTTACTATGGCTACACCTTC,few,NA,TRBJ1-2,TRBV28
CASSGRTGASYEQYF,TGTGCCAGTAGTGGCCGGACAGGGGCCTCCTACGAGCAGTACTTC,NA,TRBD1,TRBJ2-7,TRBV19
CASSTPTDSPFF,TGTGCCAGCAGCACACCCACCGACAGCCCGTTTTTT,few,NA,TRBJ1-4,TRBV28
CASSSSGGAGDTQYF,TGTGCCAGCAGCAGTAGCGGGGGGGCTGGAGATACGCAGTATTTT,once,TRBD2,TRBJ2-3,TRBV7-9
CASSFPGAGRDTQYF,TGTGCCAGCAGTTTTCCCGGGGCAGGGAGAGATACGCAGTATTTT,NA,NA,TRBJ2-3,TRBV27
CASSLVASWIWAQEGYGYTF,TGTGCCAGCAGCTTGGTAGCCTCTTGGATCTGGGCCCAGGAGGGGTATGGCTACACCTTC,NA,NA,TRBJ1-2,TRBV5-8
CASSTGRQIQPQHF,TGTGCCAGCAGTACCGGACGGCAGATTCAACCCCAGCATTTT,NA,NA,TRBJ1-5,TRBV28
CASSLRASAYNEQFF,TGTGCCAGCAGCCTGAGGGCTAGCGCATACAATGAGCAGTTCTTC,NA,NA,TRBJ2-1,TRBV14
CASSLGVSGGDTYNEQFF,TGTGCCAGCAGCTTAGGGGTTAGCGGGGGGGACACCTACAATGAGCAGTTCTTC,NA,TRBD2,TRBJ2-1,TRBV7-2
CASSLPAGGGQFF,TGTGCCAGCAGTTTACCTGCCGGGGGGGGGCAGTTCTTC,NA,TRBD2,TRBJ2-1,TRBV27
CASSPGGPNSPLHF,TGTGCCAGCTCACCAGGGGGCCCAAATTCACCCCTCCACTTT,NA,NA,TRBJ1-6,TRBV18